The 32 T cell receptor beta chains below come from one sample, sequenced in a study of shared clonotypes between healthy human individuals (dated by TCRdb to between 2020 and 2021). The method was the immunoSEQ multiplex PCR assay. The clones in this table, taken by TCRdb from immuneACCESS, are in-frame only. Not every clone is retained; where verified, under half of the shortfall comes from an unresolved V gene, and the cause of the rest is unknown. This sample holds 700,000 or so clones; approximately 79% were observed only once. The ten largest make up 1.8% of the sample. Sequenced: memory CD4+ T cells sorted from blood. Sample cell subset or site, as interpreted from the label and publication: CD45RA-negative fraction. The source is a woman in her twenties or thirties in good health.

The chain combines TRBV23-1 with TRBJ1-1; D ambiguous. TRBV23-1 is placed among ORFs of uncertain function. The length of the CDR3 is 12 residues. The ends were cut back, 3 bases at V and 6 bases at J, with 8 bases in the middle. The CDR3 reads CASSHSHAEAFF. CDR3 sequence (DNA): TGCGCCAGCAGTCACAGTCATGCTGAAGCTTTCTTT.

This clone was observed many times. The rearrangement uses TRBV7-8 and TRBJ1-5; the match to TRBD1 covers 9 bases. Germline V lookup: CDR1 SGHVS, CDR2 FQNEAQ. The J segment lost 0 bases and the V segment lost 3 bases, leaving 6 bases of the junction unmatched. This CDR3 spans 17 amino acids. CDR3 sequence reads: CASSFGLTGGSNQPQHF. The DNA of the CDR3 is TGTGCCAGCAGCTTTGGATTGACAGGGGGTAGCAATCAGCCCCAGCATTTT.

This clone showed up just a few times. The chain employs TRBV30 and TRBJ1-2; tentative D call: TRBD1 (6 bases). This CDR3 has 14 residues. Germline V gives CDR1 GTSNPN, CDR2 SVGIG (reference sequence). V was cut by 4 bases and J by 1 base, with 13 bases left in between. CDR3 residues: CAWTGATLNYGYTF. In DNA form, the CDR3 reads TGTGCCTGGACAGGGGCGACGCTTAACTATGGCTACACCTTC.

CDR3 in amino acids: CASSQRDRGDIQYF. The CDR3 DNA sequence: TGCGCCAGCAGCCAACGGGACAGGGGTGACATTCAGTACTTC. The rearrangement joins TRBV4-1 to TRBJ2-4; 10 bases line up with TRBD1. Germline assignment: CDR1 MGHRA and CDR2 YSYEKL. V trimming: 2 bases; J trimming: 8 bases; junction bases outside the gene matches: 3. The CDR3 extends over 14 amino acids.

CDR3 in amino acids: CASSNPGQGGYTF. CDR3 bases: TGTGCCAGTAGCAACCCGGGACAGGGTGGCTACACCTTC. The V gene is TRBV19, the J gene TRBJ1-2, with TRBD1 identical over 9 bases. The ends lost 6 bases at V and 7 bases at J; junction bases unmatched: 6. Germline V gene sequence: CDR1 LNHDA, CDR2 SQIVND (reference sequence). The CDR3 extends over 13 amino acids.

The genes are TRBV27 and TRBJ2-7; 7 positions agree with TRBD2. With 0 bases clipped from V and 2 bases from J, the junction kept 1 base outside the gene matches. CDR1 is MNHEY and CDR2 is SMNVEV in the germline V gene (reference sequence). The CDR3 contains 14 residues. CDR3 amino acids: CASSLSGRAYEQYF. The CDR3 bases are TGTGCCAGCAGTTTATCGGGGAGGGCCTACGAGCAGTACTTC.

The chain combines TRBV16 with TRBJ1-3; D is uncertain. CDR1 is KGHSY and CDR2 is FQNENV in the germline V gene. With 2 bases removed from V and 1 base from J, the gap between germline ends came to 6 bases. CDR3 length equals 14 residues. The CDR3 region is CASSQASSGNTIYF. CDR3 bases: TGTGCCAGCAGCCAAGCGAGTTCTGGAAACACCATATATTTT.

V gene TRBV6-5 combines with J gene TRBJ1-2; D unresolved. Germline loops: CDR1 MNHEY, CDR2 SVGAGI. The CDR3 has 14 residues. The V end lost 6 bases, the J end lost 6 bases, and 17 bases lay between the germline ends. DNA of the CDR3: TGTGCCAGCAGGAGGGATGGAGTGGCGGATGGCTACACCTTC. Translating gives CASRRDGVADGYTF.

The rearrangement joins TRBV28 to TRBJ1-2; TRBD1 might be the D (6 bases). The CDR3 extends over 18 amino acids. In germline, CDR1 is MDHEN, CDR2 SYDVKM. V was clipped by 5 bases and J by 4 bases, with 26 bases between them. CDR3 bases: TGTGCCAGCAGTATACGGGGGCAGGACCCAGTTGCGCTCTATGGCTACACCTTC. This gives the protein CASSIRGQDPVALYGYTF.

The chain combines TRBV5-1 with TRBJ2-3; 7 bases line up with TRBD2. Germline-derived CDR1 and CDR2 are SGHRS and YFSETQ. With V trimmed by 3 bases and J by 8 bases, 3 bases remained unmatched. This CDR3 is built from 12 residues. CDR3 protein: CASSWDYSTQYF. Written as DNA, the CDR3 is TGCGCCAGCAGCTGGGACTACAGTACGCAGTATTTT.

This clone was counted a few times. The same CDR3 can be traced to other DNA sequences in this sample. This sequence joins TRBV5-1 and TRBJ1-3; 7 bases match TRBD1. V gave up 4 bases and J gave up 4 bases; unmatched junction bases: 5. The CDR3 loop spans 14 amino acids. The germline V gene encodes CDR1 SGHRS and CDR2 YFSETQ. The CDR3 DNA sequence: TGCGCCAGCAGCCCGGGGACAGACGGAAACACCATATATTTT. Protein product: CASSPGTDGNTIYF.

The V call is TRBV9, the J call TRBJ2-1; 12 bases match TRBD2. Germline CDR1 reads SGDLS; CDR2 reads YYNGEE. The ends lost 7 bases at V and 5 bases at J; junction bases unmatched: 7. The CDR3 is 15 residues long. The CDR3 bases are TGTGCCAGCGGCCTAGCGGGAGGGCCCGACAATGAGCAGTTCTTC. This encodes CASGLAGGPDNEQFF.

This clone occurred once. The J gene is TRBJ2-5, the V gene TRBV9; TRBD2 agrees at 14 bases. V lost 3 bases, J lost 5 bases, and 18 bases stayed unmatched. This CDR3 region has 20 residues. Germline V gene sequence: CDR1 SGDLS, CDR2 YYNGEE. The DNA for the CDR3 is TGTGCCAGCAGCGGGGAATCGGGACTAGCGGGAGAAGGGAGTGGGGAGACCCAGTACTTC. Translating gives CASSGESGLAGEGSGETQYF.

V gene TRBV7-3 combines with J gene TRBJ2-7; D remains ambiguous. V was pared by 2 bases and J by 5 bases, with 10 bases between. CDR1 is SGHTA and CDR2 is FQGTGA in the germline V gene. This CDR3 is built from 13 residues. The CDR3 sequence: CASSLGRWDEQYF. The CDR3 region has the DNA TGTGCCAGCAGCTTAGGTAGATGGGACGAGCAGTACTTC. The complete variable domain, with remaining parts taken from reference TRBV7-3 and TRBJ2-7, reads GAGVSQTPSNKVTEKGKYVELRCDPISGHTALYWYRQSLGQGPEFLIYFQGTGAADDSGLPNDRFFAVRPEGSVSTLKIQRTERGDSAVYLCASSLGRWDEQYFGPGTRLTVT.

This clone was seen only a few times. The V call is TRBV19, the J call TRBJ2-5; 9 bases line up with TRBD2. With V trimmed by 3 bases and J by 2 bases, 7 bases remained unmatched. The germline V gene encodes CDR1 LNHDA and CDR2 SQIVND (reference sequence). The CDR3 length is 16 residues. The CDR3 DNA follows: TGTGCCAGTAGTATTGGGACTAGCAGGACTCAAGAGACCCAGTACTTC. Its protein product is CASSIGTSRTQETQYF.

The chain carries TRBV7-9 and TRBJ2-1; 13 bases agree with TRBD2. Trimming cost V 5 bases and J 4 bases; bases outside gene matches: 5. Germline lookup yields CDR1 SEHNR and CDR2 FQNEAQ (reference sequence). The CDR3 runs to 16 residues. CDR3 region: CASSRTSGSFYNEQFF. The CDR3 nucleotides read TGTGCCAGCAGCCGGACTAGCGGGAGTTTTTACAATGAGCAGTTCTTC. Together with reference TRBV7-9 and TRBJ2-1, the CDR3 gives the full variable domain: DTGVSQNPRHKITKRGQNVTFRCDPISEHNRLYWYRQTLGQGPEFLTYFQNEAQLEKSRLLSDRFSAERPKGSFSTLEIQRTEQGDSAMYLCASSRTSGSFYNEQFFGPGTRLTVL.

This clone was counted a few times. The chain recombines TRBV5-1 with TRBJ2-7; D unclear. Per the germline V gene, CDR1 is SGHRS and CDR2 is YFSETQ. The ends were cut back, 1 base at V and 6 bases at J, with 5 bases in the middle. This CDR3 has 11 amino acids. CDR3 sequence: CASSLRVEQYF. The CDR3 bases are TGCGCCAGCAGCTTGCGGGTCGAGCAGTACTTC.

CDR3 bases: TGTGCCAGCAGTTTATGGACAGGCGTGGAAAACGAGCAGTACTTC. Encoded protein: CASSLWTGVENEQYF. The chain employs TRBV28 and TRBJ2-7; D possibly corresponds to TRBD1 (6 bases). V lost 0 bases to trimming and J lost 5 bases, with 14 bases between them. The CDR3 length is 15 residues. The germline V gene has CDR1 MDHEN and CDR2 SYDVKM.

V usage is TRBV4-2 and J usage is TRBJ2-1, with 11 positions matching TRBD2. Looked up from germline, CDR1 is LGHNA and CDR2 is YNFKEQ. The CDR3 has 16 residues. The junction had 6 bases not matched to a gene; V was cut back by 3 bases and J by 5 bases. The CDR3 spells CASSHQGTSGDNEQFF. In nucleotides, the CDR3 is TGTGCCAGCAGCCACCAAGGGACTAGCGGTGACAATGAGCAGTTCTTC.

The chain has TRBV6-6 and TRBJ1-3; D is uncertain. Trimming shortened V by 6 bases and J by 4 bases, and 7 bases separated the two germline ends. The CDR3 totals 12 residues. Germline V gene lookup returns CDR1 MNHNY and CDR2 SVGAGI (reference sequence). The CDR3 sequence is CASSHEGNTIYF. Written as DNA, the CDR3 is TGTGCCAGCAGCCACGAGGGAAACACCATATATTTT.

This clone showed up many times. The rearrangement uses TRBV7-9 and TRBJ1-2; tentative D call: TRBD1 (6 bases). Germline CDR1 and CDR2: SEHNR and FQNEAQ (reference sequence). V dropped 5 bases and J dropped 5 bases, with 9 bases sitting between them. The CDR3 consists of 12 residues. This CDR3 reads CASSRQDYGYTF. In DNA, the CDR3 is TGTGCCAGCAGCCGACAGGATTATGGCTACACCTTC.

The chain joins TRBV28 to TRBJ2-3; 7 bases fit TRBD2. Trimming removed 3 bases from V and 5 bases from J; junction bases left unmatched: 8. This CDR3 contains 15 residues. Germline CDR1 reads MDHEN; CDR2 reads SYDVKM. The CDR3 nucleotides are TGTGCCAGCAGTTTGGGGGGAGGGCCTGTAGATACGCAGTATTTT. Its protein is CASSLGGGPVDTQYF.

The chain couples TRBV30 to TRBJ2-7; D could derive from TRBD1 or TRBD2 (6 bases each). This CDR3 region has 15 residues. CDR1 and CDR2 from the germline V gene are GTSNPN and SVGIG (reference sequence). V lost 5 bases to trimming and J lost 0 bases, with 17 bases between them. This CDR3 is CAWGGQGQSSYEQYF. The CDR3 DNA follows: TGTGCCTGGGGGGGGCAGGGGCAGAGCTCCTACGAGCAGTACTTC.

V gene TRBV6-6 combines with J gene TRBJ2-7, with D possibly matching TRBD1 (6 bases). V dropped 2 bases and J dropped 5 bases, with 16 bases sitting between them. This CDR3 spans 15 amino acids. Germline lookup yields CDR1 MNHNY and CDR2 SVGAGI (reference sequence). The CDR3 region is CASSYGGAYINEQYF. The CDR3 region has the DNA TGTGCCAGCAGTTACGGGGGCGCCTATATCAACGAGCAGTACTTC.

This clone was detected a few times. The chain employs TRBV11-2 and TRBJ1-1; D not resolved. CDR3 length equals 13 residues. Germline assignment: CDR1 SGHAT and CDR2 FQNNGV. Deletions cut 2 bases from V and 0 bases from J, with 4 bases between. The CDR3 nucleotides are TGTGCCAGCAGCTTATGGATGAACACTGAAGCTTTCTTT. Translation gives CASSLWMNTEAFF.

The rearrangement links TRBV5-1 to TRBJ2-2; a possible D gene is TRBD2 (5 bases). The V gene's germline CDR1 is SGHRS and CDR2 YFSETQ. The CDR3 totals 16 residues. Trimming pared 1 base from V and 4 bases from J, leaving 14 bases between. Here the CDR3 reads CASSLLSGHLTGELFF. For the CDR3, the DNA is TGCGCCAGCAGCTTGCTCAGCGGCCATCTCACCGGGGAGCTGTTTTTT.

This clone has only one observation. The genes are TRBV4-1 and TRBJ2-7, with 9 bases lining up with TRBD2. The length of the CDR3 is 16 residues. Germline values: CDR1 MGHRA, CDR2 YSYEKL. With V trimmed by 0 bases and J by 7 bases, 10 bases remained unmatched. The CDR3 nucleotides are TGCGCCAGCAGCCAAGATGAAAGACTAGCGGTGAGGGAGCAGTACTTC. Its translation: CASSQDERLAVREQYF.

The V and J genes are TRBV25-1 and TRBJ2-2; 7 bases map to TRBD1. CDR1 is MGHDK and CDR2 is SYGVNS in the germline V gene. CDR3 length: 13 amino acids. Germline trimming cut 10 bases from V and 6 bases from J; bases unmatched to any gene: 8. CDR3 nucleotides: TGTGCCACAGAGACAGGGCCGTCCGGGGAGCTGTTTTTT. Protein product: CATETGPSGELFF.

This clone was seen at least ten times. V and J are TRBV5-4 and TRBJ1-1; TRBD1 might be the D (5 bases). Germline CDR1 SGHNT, CDR2 YYREEE (reference sequence). This CDR3 spans 15 amino acids. V was clipped by 3 bases and J by 1 base, with 13 bases between them. CDR3 in amino acids: CASSWEGPANTEAFF. The CDR3 nucleotides are TGTGCCAGCAGCTGGGAGGGACCCGCGAACACTGAAGCTTTCTTT.

This clone was recorded a few times. The chain has TRBV6-6 and TRBJ2-7; tentative D call: TRBD2 (6 bases). V dropped 6 bases and J dropped 3 bases, with 9 bases sitting between them. Germline CDR1 and CDR2: MNHNY and SVGAGI (reference sequence). This CDR3 spans 12 amino acids. The CDR3 DNA sequence: TGTGCCAGCAGAGCGGACTACTACGAGCAGTACTTC. Amino acids: CASRADYYEQYF.

This clone appeared a single time. The chain uses TRBV10-2 and TRBJ1-1; D ambiguous. Between the trimmed V and J ends, which lost 6 bases and 6 bases, there was a span of 14 bases. Germline V lookup: CDR1 WSHSY, CDR2 SAAADI. This CDR3 region has 13 residues. Here the CDR3 DNA reads TGCGCCAGCAGGGAACACCTATACGCTGAAGCTTTCTTT. It specifies CASREHLYAEAFF.

The rearrangement uses TRBV5-5 and TRBJ1-2; D not certain. The V gene's germline CDR1 is SGHKS and CDR2 YYEKEE (reference sequence). CDR3 length: 15 residues. V lost 2 bases and J 0 bases, leaving 11 bases between the germline ends. In DNA form, the CDR3 reads TGTGCCAGCAGCTTTACGACGCAAGCTAACTATGGCTACACCTTC. Its protein is CASSFTTQANYGYTF.